This passage covers 14 T cell receptor beta chains from one sample sequenced in a study of Graves' ophthalmopathy and Graves' hyperthyroidism. Researchers took RNA transcripts and amplified TCR beta CDR3 regions from them. A first-round RT-PCR used HTBI primers, followed by a second-round multiplex PCR. MiXCR was run by TCRdb on the multiplex PCR reads, yielding one entry per CDR3 protein. Found here are 150,000 to 200,000 distinct CDR3 sequences, more than 30% of them singletons; the top ten hold 5.8%. Input material: peripheral blood. These receptors were collected from a middle-aged woman with Graves' ophthalmopathy.

The chain joins TRBV12-5 to TRBJ2-2, with 12 nucleotides matching TRBD1. The CDR3 length is 20 residues. CDR1 is LGHNT, CDR2 FRNRAP, per germline. The ends lost 0 bases at V and 4 bases at J; junction bases unmatched: 12. The CDR3 bases are TGTGCTAGTGGTTTGGTGTTTTTGGGACAGGGGGCGCGAGGCACCGGGGAGCTGTTTTTT. This gives the protein CASGLVFLGQGARGTGELFF.

The table lists this clonotype with many counts. The chain uses TRBV29-1 and TRBJ1-2; 9 positions agree with TRBD1. The CDR3 is made up of 16 amino acids. Unmatched junction bases numbered 13, after V lost 7 bases and J lost 1 base. The V gene's germline CDR1 is SQVTM and CDR2 ANQGSEA. The DNA of the CDR3 is TGCAGCGCAAAACTCCCAAACAGGGGGCTTAACTATGGCTACACCTTC. Its translation is CSAKLPNRGLNYGYTF. Looking up the rest from reference TRBV29-1 and TRBJ1-2 gives the full variable domain: SAVISQKPSRDICQRGTSLTIQCQVDSQVTMMFWYRQQPGQSLTLIATANQGSEATYESGFVIDKFPISRPNLTFSTLTVSNMSPEDSSIYLCSAKLPNRGLNYGYTFGSGTRLTVV.

This clonotype was seen ten or more times. The V and J genes are TRBV6-1 and TRBJ1-2; no clear D gene. Germline V gene data show CDR1 as MNHNS and CDR2 as SASEGT. The CDR3 length is 13 residues. V lost 1 base, J lost 3 bases, and 6 bases lay in between. For the CDR3, the DNA is TGTGCCAGCAGTGAAGTCGGCGACTATGGCTACACCTTC. It codes for CASSEVGDYGYTF.

The genes are TRBV11-3 and TRBJ2-7; D gene ambiguous. Per germline, CDR1 SGHNT and CDR2 YENEEA. CDR3 length: 12 residues. Deletions cut 5 bases from V and 5 bases from J, with 10 bases between. The CDR3 region is CASSVHIDEQYF. For the CDR3, the DNA is TGTGCCAGCAGCGTCCATATAGACGAGCAGTACTTC.

This clonotype was detected once. The V and J genes are TRBV2 and TRBJ2-5; the match to TRBD2 covers 10 bases. Germline trimming cut 6 bases from V and 2 bases from J; bases unmatched to any gene: 6. Per germline, CDR1 SNHLY and CDR2 FYNNEI. This CDR3 contains 15 residues. CDR3 loop: CASSEGLAWQETQYF. The DNA of the CDR3 is TGTGCCAGCAGCGAGGGACTAGCGTGGCAAGAGACCCAGTACTTC. Filled out from reference TRBV2 and TRBJ2-5, the complete variable domain reads EPEVTQTPSHQVTQMGQEVILRCVPISNHLYFYWYRQILGQKVEFLVSFYNNEISEKSEIFDDQFSVERPDGSNFTLKIRSTKLEDSAMYFCASSEGLAWQETQYFGPGTRLLVL.

This clonotype was counted at least ten times. The chain uses TRBV13 and TRBJ2-7; D might be TRBD1 or TRBD2, each matching 5 bases. The CDR3 runs 14 residues. V lost 4 bases and J 2 bases, leaving 12 bases between the germline ends. Germline V gene sequence: CDR1 PRHDT, CDR2 FYEKMQ (reference sequence). CDR3 loop: CASSSGPRAYEQYF. The CDR3 bases are TGTGCCAGCAGCTCGGGACCGAGAGCCTACGAGCAGTACTTC.

This clonotype was observed at least ten times. CDR3 nucleotides: TGTGCCAGCAGCAAACCCCCGGTTCGAGCTTTCTTT. It specifies CASSKPPVRAFF. The chain carries TRBV28 and TRBJ1-1, with D hard to call. The germline gives CDR1 MDHEN, CDR2 SYDVKM. The V end was cut by 6 bases, the J end by 10 bases, with 15 bases between. The CDR3 has 12 amino acids.

In its sample, this clonotype was seen many times. This chain uses TRBV12-3 or TRBV12-4 with TRBJ1-1; D is possibly TRBD1 (5 bases). This CDR3 spans 13 amino acids. The V end was cut by 3 bases, the J end by 1 base, with 6 bases between. The CDR3 sequence is CASSLRGNTEAFF. The CDR3 bases are TGTGCCAGCAGTTTGAGGGGGAACACTGAAGCTTTCTTT.

The chain recombines TRBV12-3 or TRBV12-4 with TRBJ2-7; no definite D call. The CDR3 has 16 residues. Trimming took off 5 bases at V and 4 bases at J, with 21 bases between the two ends. The CDR3 DNA sequence: TGTGCCAGCAGTCCCCGCCGTCCCCCCCCTTTTTACGAGCAGTACTTC. Amino acids: CASSPRRPPPFYEQYF.

This clonotype was seen ten or more times. The chain carries TRBV7-2 and TRBJ2-7, with 7 bases identical to TRBD2. The CDR3 length is 14 residues. Germline V CDR1 and CDR2: SGHTA, FQGNSA. Trimming removed 4 bases from V and 2 bases from J; junction bases left unmatched: 5. The CDR3 sequence is CASSSLADPYEQYF. In nucleotides, the CDR3 is TGTGCCAGCAGCTCCCTAGCGGACCCCTACGAGCAGTACTTC.

This clonotype was observed at least ten times. The V and J genes are TRBV6-2 or TRBV6-3 and TRBJ1-1; weak D call: TRBD1 (5 bases). Germline V gene lookup returns CDR1 MNHEY and CDR2 SVGEGT. The CDR3 is 11 residues long. V shed 5 bases and J shed 7 bases, with 8 bases lying between them. The CDR3 region is CASSRGLEAFF. The CDR3 region has the DNA TGTGCCAGCAGTCGGGGACTTGAAGCTTTCTTT.

This clonotype was recorded many times. V usage is TRBV28 and J usage is TRBJ2-7; the D gene is possibly TRBD2 (7 bases). Per germline, CDR1 MDHEN and CDR2 SYDVKM. Trimming left V 6 bases short and J 1 base short, with 22 bases between. The CDR3 has 17 amino acids. The CDR3 sequence: CASSRNAGAGSSYEQYF. CDR3 sequence (DNA): TGTGCCAGCAGCCGCAACGCGGGGGCAGGGAGTTCCTACGAGCAGTACTTC.

The chain employs TRBV7-2 and TRBJ1-1, with unresolved D. Germline V gene sequence: CDR1 SGHTA, CDR2 FQGNSA. Trimming stripped 4 bases from V and 2 bases from J, with 5 bases between. This CDR3 spans 12 amino acids. The chain's CDR3 is CASSSPNTEAFF. The CDR3 coding sequence is TGTGCCAGCAGCTCCCCCAACACTGAAGCTTTCTTT.

This clonotype has only one observation. Written as DNA, the CDR3 is TGTGCCAGCAGTCAAACGGGACGGCTCACCTACGAGCAGTACTTC. Its protein product is CASSQTGRLTYEQYF. The chain uses TRBV6-2 or TRBV6-3 and TRBJ2-7; D possibly matches TRBD1 or TRBD2 (5 bases each). The CDR3 totals 15 residues. With 5 bases removed from V and 2 bases from J, the gap between germline ends came to 16 bases. The germline gives CDR1 MNHEY, CDR2 SVGEGT.